Below, 11 T cell receptor beta chains from the same sample are listed, as sequenced in a study of cytomegalovirus exposure and HLA in healthy donors. Clones were sequenced by immunoSEQ multiplex PCR, and TCRdb holds only the in-frame ones, with some missing. The table shows about 330,000 clones, with approximately 90% occurring only once. Sequencing was done on a sample of PBMCs. These receptor sequences come from a woman aged 18 to 35 in good health and CMV-seronegative.

V gene TRBV5-4 combines with J gene TRBJ2-7, with TRBD2 identical over 9 bases. With 4 bases clipped from V and 4 bases from J, the junction kept 15 bases outside the gene matches. The CDR3 runs 17 residues. Germline V CDR1 and CDR2: SGHNT, YYREEE (reference sequence). CDR3 in DNA: TGTGCCAGCAGCCCCTATAGCGGGAGTATCGATCTTTACGAGCAGTACTTC. It codes for CASSPYSGSIDLYEQYF.

The chain uses TRBV28 and TRBJ1-2, with D possibly being TRBD1 (6 bases). The germline gives CDR1 MDHEN, CDR2 SYDVKM. The CDR3 runs to 14 residues. The ends were cut back, 5 bases at V and 4 bases at J, with 14 bases in the middle. The CDR3 loop is CASSTEQGFYGYTF. The CDR3 nucleotides read TGTGCCAGCAGTACCGAACAGGGCTTCTATGGCTACACCTTC.

This rearrangement joins TRBV5-4 to TRBJ1-2, with TRBD1 matching 10 bases. The germline V gene encodes CDR1 SGHNT and CDR2 YYREEE (reference sequence). With 7 bases clipped from V and 8 bases from J, the junction kept 11 bases outside the gene matches. The CDR3 sequence is 14 residues long. This CDR3 is CASGPGQGLWGYTF. For the CDR3, the DNA is TGTGCCAGCGGGCCGGGACAGGGGCTGTGGGGCTACACCTTC.

The genes are TRBV5-6 and TRBJ2-4; a weak D match, TRBD1 (6 bases). Trimming left V 0 bases short and J 9 bases short, with 16 bases between. The CDR3 is 15 residues long. The germline V gene encodes CDR1 SGHDT and CDR2 YYEEEE. CDR3 sequence: CASSLEAGVRGIQYF. As DNA, the CDR3 is TGTGCCAGCAGCTTGGAGGCAGGGGTTAGGGGCATTCAGTACTTC.

The chain has TRBV5-4 and TRBJ2-7; D gene uncertain. CDR1 is SGHNT, CDR2 YYREEE, per germline (reference sequence). The CDR3 is made up of 15 amino acids. V was cut by 0 bases and J by 0 bases, with 10 bases left in between. CDR3 protein: CASSLELSSSYEQYF. The CDR3, as DNA: TGTGCCAGCAGCTTGGAACTCTCGAGCTCCTACGAGCAGTACTTC.

This chain joins TRBV5-6 and TRBJ1-4; possible D gene TRBD1, 6 bases. The V gene's germline CDR1 is SGHDT and CDR2 YYEEEE. The CDR3 sequence is 15 residues long. V was cut by 3 bases and J by 2 bases, with 11 bases left in between. The CDR3: CASSSLRGTNEKLFF. For the CDR3, the DNA is TGTGCCAGCAGCTCCTTAAGGGGGACTAATGAAAAACTGTTTTTT. Drawing the rest from reference TRBV5-6 and TRBJ1-4, the complete variable domain is DAGVTQSPTHLIKTRGQQVTLRCSPKSGHDTVSWYQQALGQGPQFIFQYYEEEERQRGNFPDRFSGHQFPNYSSELNVNALLLGDSALYLCASSSLRGTNEKLFFGSGTQLSVL.

This chain links TRBV5-5 with TRBJ2-1; 8 nucleotides align to TRBD1. CDR1 SGHKS and CDR2 YYEKEE come from the germline V gene (reference sequence). Trimming at V came to 4 bases and at J to 10 bases, leaving 4 bases not matched to a gene. CDR3 length: 12 residues. This CDR3 is CASSRTGQEQFF. CDR3 coding DNA: TGTGCCAGCAGCCGGACAGGGCAGGAGCAGTTCTTC.

Here the CDR3 reads CASSSQTSGTVDTQYF. As DNA, the CDR3 is TGTGCCAGCAGTTCTCAGACTAGCGGGACCGTGGATACGCAGTATTTT. V usage is TRBV6-4 and J usage is TRBJ2-3; TRBD2 aligns across 11 bases. This CDR3 spans 16 amino acids. Germline values: CDR1 MRHNA, CDR2 SNTAGT. J was trimmed by 6 bases and V by 5 bases; bases with no gene match: 10.

The rearrangement joins TRBV7-2 to TRBJ1-1, with a possible D match to TRBD1 (5 bases). The V gene's germline CDR1 is SGHTA and CDR2 FQGNSA. V dropped 6 bases and J dropped 2 bases, with 13 bases sitting between them. The CDR3 extends over 14 amino acids. The CDR3 is CASRAGWENTEAFF. DNA for the CDR3: TGTGCCAGCAGGGCAGGGTGGGAAAACACTGAAGCTTTCTTT.

This rearrangement joins TRBV6-5 to TRBJ2-2; D gene unclear. V was cut by 6 bases and J by 4 bases, with 12 bases left in between. In germline, CDR1 is MNHEY, CDR2 SVGAGI. The CDR3 length is 14 residues. The CDR3 is CASRLPQLTGELFF. The CDR3 DNA is TGTGCCAGCAGGCTTCCACAGCTCACCGGGGAGCTGTTTTTT.

V is TRBV4-2 and J is TRBJ2-2; D may be TRBD2 (6 bases). Germline assignment: CDR1 LGHNA and CDR2 YNFKEQ. The CDR3 spans 15 residues. The V end was cut by 3 bases, the J end by 6 bases, with 14 bases between. The CDR3 loop is CASSQGTYPPGELFF. DNA for the CDR3: TGTGCCAGCAGCCAGGGGACTTACCCTCCCGGGGAGCTGTTTTTT.